This T cell receptor (gamma chain) was obtained from a study of γδ T cells in repeated Plasmodium falciparum infection. Many counts were recorded for this clone. The mismatch at residue 3 between this DNA's translation and the TCRdb protein of a much larger clone likely reflects a read error; the protein shown is translated from the DNA. TCRdb re-called the multiplex PCR reads using CATT. The sample consists of approximately 28,000 gamma-chain clones, around 2.9% of them appearing once. The V gene's germline CDR1 is EGSNGY and CDR2 YDSYNSKV. The CDR3 runs 14 residues. Flow sorting of PBMC yielded separate Vgamma9/Vdelta2+ and Vdelta2-negative gammadelta T cell populations for bulk repertoire analysis.

The clonotype was recovered from a pool of human donors (malaria-infected and uninfected, not separated). The sample consisted of gamma-delta T cells from blood. The chain combines TRGV2 with TRGJ1 or TRGJ2. This CDR3 is CAAWDGTIMDKKLF. In DNA form, the CDR3 reads TGTGCCGCCTGGGACGGGACTATTATGGATAAGAAACTCTTT.